The 30 T cell receptor beta chains in this list originate from one sample, sequenced in a study of blood T cells in healthy people across ages (dated by TCRdb to about 2015). Receptor amplification or capture employed 5' RACE. The listed sequencing device is Illumina HiSeq 2500. A second PCR of about 7 to 12 cycles was run with a J-beta primer mix and a sample-barcoded 5' primer. In-frame beta chains were kept once TCRdb had trimmed the public reads at Q25 with fastp and called clones with MiXCR. Identical CDR3 protein sequences are pooled into one entry, listed with their most common genes and DNA. This sample lists around 870,000 distinct CDR3 sequences; 25% to 35% were detected once. Roughly 17% of the sample comes from the top ten. Sequenced input: blood. These receptors were collected from a woman aged 80 or over in good health.

This clonotype was observed at least ten times. The V call is TRBV7-2, the J call TRBJ2-3; D may be TRBD2 (5 bases). V was clipped by 6 bases and J by 0 bases, with 7 bases between them. The CDR3 totals 13 residues. Per the germline V gene, CDR1 is SGHTA and CDR2 is FQGNSA. The CDR3 loop reads CASRGSSTDTQYF. The CDR3 nucleotides are TGTGCCAGCAGAGGGAGTAGCACAGATACGCAGTATTTT.

This rearrangement joins TRBV28 to TRBJ2-7; D is perhaps TRBD1 (5 bases). V was pared by 1 base and J by 4 bases, with 11 bases between. The CDR3 is 14 residues long. Germline loops: CDR1 MDHEN, CDR2 SYDVKM. The CDR3 DNA is TGTGCCAGCAGTTTATTGCAGGGTTGGTACGAGCAGTACTTC. Protein product: CASSLLQGWYEQYF.

Of note for this clonotype: One base away lies a much larger clone, so this may be a sequencing read error. V is TRBV7-2 and J is TRBJ2-1, with D possibly matching TRBD2 (6 bases). The V gene's germline CDR1 is SGHTA and CDR2 FQGNSA. The CDR3 consists of 18 residues. The DNA of the CDR3 is TGTGCCAGCAGCTTACTAGCGCTCTTTGGCAGCTCCTACAATGACCAGTTCTTC. The encoded protein is CASSLLALFGSSYNDQFF.

This clonotype was recorded many times. The rearrangement links TRBV11-3 to TRBJ2-7; D call uncertain. The CDR3 spans 13 residues. Trimming left V 5 bases short and J 5 bases short, with 13 bases between. The V gene's germline CDR1 is SGHNT and CDR2 YENEEA. The CDR3 bases are TGTGCCAGCAGCACCTGGACGGGTGACGAGCAGTACTTC. It is translated as CASSTWTGDEQYF.

In the case of this clonotype: A much more abundant neighbour one base away suggests this may be a read error. The J gene is TRBJ2-1, the V gene TRBV3-1; tentatively, D is TRBD2 (5 bases). The CDR3 runs 13 residues. V lost 3 bases and J 4 bases, leaving 7 bases between the germline ends. The germline gives CDR1 LGHDT, CDR2 YNNKEL (reference sequence). The CDR3 protein is CASSQAGYNEQFF. CDR3 DNA: TGTGCCAGCAGCCAGGCGGGTTACAATGAGCAGTTCTTC.

This chain joins TRBV5-1 and TRBJ2-1; a possible D gene is TRBD1 (5 bases). This CDR3 comprises 15 residues. Trimming shortened V by 0 bases and J by 8 bases, and 15 bases separated the two germline ends. Looked up from germline, CDR1 is SGHRS and CDR2 is YFSETQ. CDR3 nucleotides: TGCGCCAGCAGCTTGGACGGAAAGGGGTCCTATGAGCAGTTCTTC. This gives the protein CASSLDGKGSYEQFF.

In regard to this clonotype: It may be a read error: a sequence one base away is much more abundant. The chain is built from TRBV28 and TRBJ2-5; no clear D gene. CDR1 is MDHEN, CDR2 SYDVKM, per germline. The CDR3 length is 11 residues. Trimming pared 7 bases from V and 11 bases from J, leaving 14 bases between. DNA for the CDR3: TGTGCCAGCATTCTAAACAATGAGCAGTACTTC. Its protein is CASILNNEQYF.

This clonotype was counted once. The chain couples TRBV5-1 to TRBJ1-2, with 9 bases fitting TRBD1. There are 14 residues in the CDR3. Germline CDR1 is SGHRS and CDR2 is YFSETQ. J was trimmed by 4 bases and V by 4 bases; bases with no gene match: 5. The CDR3 nucleotides are TGCGCCAGCAGCGGGACAGGGTCCATCTATGGCTACACCTTC. The encoded protein is CASSGTGSIYGYTF. Complete variable domain (other parts from reference TRBV5-1 and TRBJ1-2): KAGVTQTPRYLIKTRGQQVTLSCSPISGHRSVSWYQQTPGQGLQFLFEYFSETQRNKGNFPGRFSGRQFSNSRSEMNVSTLELGDSALYLCASSGTGSIYGYTFGSGTRLTVV.

J is TRBJ1-1 and V is TRBV6-2 or TRBV6-3; 7 bases agree with TRBD1. Germline V gene lookup returns CDR1 MNHEY and CDR2 SVGEGT. The CDR3 covers 14 residues. The J segment lost 4 bases and the V segment lost 5 bases, leaving 7 bases of the junction unmatched. CDR3 nucleotides: TGTGCCAGCAGTGCAGGGACAGTCCCCACTGAAGCTTTCTTT. It encodes CASSAGTVPTEAFF.

The chain combines TRBV27 with TRBJ2-7; 12 bases are shared with TRBD2. V shed 2 bases, J shed 7 bases, and the junction held 6 bases outside the gene matches. The CDR3 loop spans 15 amino acids. In germline, CDR1 is MNHEY, CDR2 SMNVEV (reference sequence). The CDR3 sequence is CASSLRLAGASEQYF. The CDR3 bases are TGTGCCAGCAGTTTACGACTAGCGGGGGCCAGTGAGCAGTACTTC.

This clonotype was recorded a few times. The chain joins TRBV3-1 to TRBJ1-2; D may be TRBD1 (5 bases). The length of the CDR3 is 13 residues. The germline V and J ends were trimmed by 1 base and 8 bases, with 11 bases remaining between them. Germline V gene lookup returns CDR1 LGHDT and CDR2 YNNKEL (reference sequence). The CDR3 DNA is TGTGCCAGCAGCCAAGTATCAACAGGAGGCTACACCTTC. Encoded protein: CASSQVSTGGYTF.

This clonotype was seen only a few times. One base away lies a much larger clone, so this may be a sequencing read error. V and J are TRBV4-3 and TRBJ2-5, with 7 bases aligning to TRBD2. Unmatched junction bases numbered 7, after V lost 1 base and J lost 11 bases. CDR3 length equals 13 residues. Germline V CDR1 and CDR2: LGHNA, YSLEER. This chain's CDR3 is CASSQAWAGEQYF. CDR3 nucleotide sequence: TGCGCCAGCAGCCAAGCTTGGGCGGGGGAGCAGTACTTC.

This clonotype occurred many times. This rearrangement joins TRBV20-1 to TRBJ1-2, with D perhaps TRBD1 (6 bases). The ends were cut back, 6 bases at V and 8 bases at J, with 28 bases in the middle. The CDR3 sequence is 16 residues long. CDR1 DFQATT and CDR2 SNEGSKA come from the germline V gene (reference sequence). CDR3 coding DNA: TGCAGTGCCTTTTTCCCGGACAGCACCCGTATGGGAGGCTACACCTTC. Its protein product is CSAFFPDSTRMGGYTF.

The sample holds one count of this clonotype. It may be a read error: a sequence one base away is much more abundant. This rearrangement joins TRBV12-3 or TRBV12-4 to TRBJ2-1; 10 bases line up with TRBD2. The DNA matches TRBJ2-7 better at its end, which makes the J call doubtful. The CDR3 has 15 amino acids. The CDR3 loop reads CASTPLAGSYGEQYF. CDR3 sequence (DNA): TGTGCCAGCACGCCACTAGCGGGGTCCTACGGCGAGCAGTACTTC.

The rearrangement joins TRBV5-1 to TRBJ2-7; tentative D call: TRBD1 (5 bases). Germline-derived CDR1 and CDR2 are SGHRS and YFSETQ. The CDR3 is made up of 15 amino acids. With 0 bases removed from V and 1 base from J, the gap between germline ends came to 11 bases. CDR3 loop: CASSLEGVGSYEQYF. The CDR3 DNA reads TGCGCCAGCAGCTTGGAAGGGGTTGGGTCCTACGAGCAGTACTTC.

This clonotype occurred a few times. The chain links TRBV20-1 to TRBJ2-5, with 11 positions matching TRBD2. This CDR3 has 16 amino acids. CDR1 and CDR2 (germline): DFQATT, SNEGSKA (reference sequence). The J segment lost 2 bases and the V segment lost 0 bases, leaving 5 bases of the junction unmatched. The CDR3 coding sequence is TGCAGTGCTAGAGACTCTAGCGGGGGGACTCAAGAGACCCAGTACTTC. Amino acid sequence: CSARDSSGGTQETQYF.

V is TRBV11-2 and J is TRBJ1-1; D is uncertain. CDR1 is SGHAT and CDR2 is FQNNGV in the germline V gene. The length of the CDR3 is 15 residues. Trimming stripped 3 bases from V and 7 bases from J, with 18 bases between. In DNA form, the CDR3 reads TGTGCCAGCAGCTTTTCGGGCCGGACTGGCCTTGAAGCTTTCTTT. Its translation is CASSFSGRTGLEAFF.

This clonotype has more than one count but fewer than ten. The chain couples TRBV18 to TRBJ1-6; D is ambiguous. CDR1 and CDR2 (germline): KGHSH, LQKENI. Trimming left V 6 bases short and J 4 bases short, with 7 bases between. The CDR3 runs to 13 residues. CDR3 nucleotides: TGTGCCAGCTCCGAGAAGTATAATTCACCCCTCCACTTT. Translating it yields CASSEKYNSPLHF.

This clonotype was detected ten times or more. This chain uses TRBV5-1 with TRBJ1-1; D not resolved. Trimming removed 3 bases from V and 3 bases from J, with 3 bases in between. Germline CDR1 SGHRS, CDR2 YFSETQ. CDR3 length: 11 amino acids. CDR3: CASSSDTEAFF. Here the CDR3 DNA reads TGCGCCAGCAGCTCGGACACTGAAGCTTTCTTT. Variable domain in full (rest from reference TRBV5-1 and TRBJ1-1): KAGVTQTPRYLIKTRGQQVTLSCSPISGHRSVSWYQQTPGQGLQFLFEYFSETQRNKGNFPGRFSGRQFSNSRSEMNVSTLELGDSALYLCASSSDTEAFFGQGTRLTVV.

CDR3 coding DNA: TGCAGTGCTAGAGAGAGAATTCTTGGGGCTGAAGCTTTCTTT. Translation gives CSARERILGAEAFF. J is TRBJ1-1 and V is TRBV20-1; D gene ambiguous. Trimming pared 0 bases from V and 6 bases from J, leaving 14 bases between. This CDR3 has 14 residues. Germline V gene sequence: CDR1 DFQATT, CDR2 SNEGSKA (reference sequence).

The rearrangement joins TRBV20-1 to TRBJ2-5; D might be TRBD1 or TRBD2, each matching 6 bases. Germline V gene lookup returns CDR1 DFQATT and CDR2 SNEGSKA (reference sequence). V shed 5 bases and J shed 5 bases, with 18 bases lying between them. CDR3 length: 14 amino acids. CDR3 bases: TGCAGTGCTTTGGGACTGACAGGAATGGAGACCCAGTACTTC. Its protein is CSALGLTGMETQYF.

Notes on this clonotype: A much larger clone is a single base away; this may be a read error. The J gene is TRBJ1-2, the V gene TRBV20-1; unclear D gene. The CDR3 has 11 residues. V was trimmed by 7 bases and J by 5 bases, leaving 11 bases between them. Per germline, CDR1 DFQATT and CDR2 SNEGSKA (reference sequence). The chain's CDR3 is CSVGRQYGYTF. The CDR3, as DNA: TGCAGTGTCGGCAGGCAGTATGGCTACACCTTC.

This sequence joins TRBV2 and TRBJ2-1; D is undetermined. In germline, CDR1 is SNHLY, CDR2 FYNNEI. The CDR3 sequence is 15 residues long. Trimming left V 6 bases short and J 6 bases short, with 18 bases between. The CDR3 protein is CASRLSPGVTNEQFF. CDR3 in DNA: TGTGCCAGCAGGCTTTCGCCGGGTGTAACCAATGAGCAGTTCTTC.

There are many counts of this clonotype. The J gene is TRBJ1-2, the V gene TRBV7-2; D is uncertain. Trimming shortened V by 2 bases and J by 5 bases, and 12 bases separated the two germline ends. Germline CDR1 reads SGHTA; CDR2 reads FQGNSA. This CDR3 region has 14 residues. The CDR3 loop reads CASSLLGDPYGYTF. The CDR3, as DNA: TGTGCCAGCAGCTTACTTGGGGATCCATATGGCTACACCTTC.

The rearrangement joins TRBV7-9 to TRBJ1-5; D unresolved. Germline-derived CDR1 and CDR2 are SEHNR and FQNEAQ (reference sequence). Trimming removed 1 base at V and 5 bases at J, with 9 bases between. The CDR3 sequence is 14 residues long. CDR3 region: CASSLGQSDQPQHF. The DNA of the CDR3 is TGTGCCAGCAGCTTAGGGCAGTCCGATCAGCCCCAGCATTTT.

To note about this clonotype: A single base separates this from a much larger clone, so it may be a read error. This is likely a read error, given that the CDR3 carries no conserved phenylalanine or tryptophan at its end. J is TRBJ2-7 and V is TRBV20-1; D is uncertain. In germline, CDR1 is DFQATT, CDR2 SNEGSKA (reference sequence). The CDR3 covers 13 residues. Trimming stripped 4 bases from V and 0 bases from J, with 10 bases between. The CDR3 DNA is TGCAGTGCTATTGCGGTGAGCTCCTACGAGCAGTACTGC. This encodes CSAIAVSSYEQYC.

Here the CDR3 reads CSARGPGRVRAEAFF. The CDR3 DNA is TGCAGTGCTAGAGGTCCAGGTCGGGTTCGGGCTGAAGCTTTCTTT. The genes are TRBV20-1 and TRBJ1-1; no firm D call. Trimming pared 1 base from V and 6 bases from J, leaving 18 bases between. The CDR3 extends over 15 amino acids. Germline CDR1 and CDR2: DFQATT and SNEGSKA (reference sequence).

This chain uses TRBV2 with TRBJ1-5; the D gene is possibly TRBD1 (6 bases). Germline V gives CDR1 SNHLY, CDR2 FYNNEI. V lost 10 bases to trimming and J lost 1 base, with 14 bases between them. The CDR3 runs 14 residues. In DNA, the CDR3 is TGTGCCACTTGCAGGGGTCTAAGCAATCAGCCCCAGCATTTT. As protein: CATCRGLSNQPQHF.

This clonotype has ten or more counts. This chain uses TRBV7-2 with TRBJ1-1; D ambiguous. Germline V CDR1 and CDR2: SGHTA, FQGNSA. The length of the CDR3 is 12 residues. V dropped 5 bases and J dropped 6 bases, with 10 bases sitting between them. The CDR3 is CASSLQRSEAFF. The CDR3 DNA reads as TGTGCCAGCAGCCTACAGCGATCTGAAGCTTTCTTT.

Only a few counts were recorded for this clonotype. One end of the junction fails to match germline, which may point to a read error. The chain carries TRBV7-2 and TRBJ2-7, with 7 bases lining up with TRBD2. The germline V gene has CDR1 SGHTA and CDR2 FQGNSA. CDR3 length equals 15 residues. The CDR3 here is CANSLGLAVSYEQYF. Here the CDR3 DNA reads TGTGCCAACAGCTTAGGGCTAGCGGTCTCCTACGAGCAGTACTTC. The variable domain in full, completed from reference TRBV7-2 and TRBJ2-7, reads GAGVSQSPSNKVTEKGKDVELRCDPISGHTALYWYRQSLGQGLEFLIYFQGNSAPDKSGLPSDRFSAERTGGSVSTLTIQRTQQEDSAVYLCANSLGLAVSYEQYFGPGTRLTVT.